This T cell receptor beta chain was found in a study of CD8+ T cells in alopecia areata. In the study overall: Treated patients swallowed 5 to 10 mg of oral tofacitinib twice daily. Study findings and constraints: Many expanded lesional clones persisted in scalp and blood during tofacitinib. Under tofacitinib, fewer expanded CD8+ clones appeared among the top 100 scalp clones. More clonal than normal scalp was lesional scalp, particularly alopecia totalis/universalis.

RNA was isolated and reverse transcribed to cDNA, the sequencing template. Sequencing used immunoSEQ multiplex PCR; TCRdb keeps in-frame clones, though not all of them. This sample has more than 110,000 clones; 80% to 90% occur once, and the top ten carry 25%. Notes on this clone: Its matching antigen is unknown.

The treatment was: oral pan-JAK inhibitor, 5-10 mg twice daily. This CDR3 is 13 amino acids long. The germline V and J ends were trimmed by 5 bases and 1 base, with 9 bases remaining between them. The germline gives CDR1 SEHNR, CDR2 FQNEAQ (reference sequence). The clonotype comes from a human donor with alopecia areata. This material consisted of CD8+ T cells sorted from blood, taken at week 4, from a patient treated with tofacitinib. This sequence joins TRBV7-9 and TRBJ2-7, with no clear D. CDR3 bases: TGTGCCAGCAGCGCAGACGGATCCTACGAGCAGTACTTC. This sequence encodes CASSADGSYEQYF.